The clone carrying this T cell receptor beta chain has at least ten counts. The antigen is unknown. This record belongs to a study of liver allograft versus peripheral blood T cells. In the study overall: Recipients' peripheral blood supplied the T cell receptor repertoires against which those in transplanted livers were compared.

Whole-study findings and limits: Peripheral blood T cell receptor repertoires reportedly differed from those found within liver allografts.

V lost 2 bases and J lost 0; bases outside the gene matches: 3. CDR3 length equals 16 residues. Germline CDR1 is MGHDK and CDR2 is SYGVNS. One entry per CDR3 protein results from TCRdb running MiXCR on the reads. The sample lists about 3,000 distinct CDR3 sequences; 13% to 15% were seen once. The rearrangement links TRBV25-1 to TRBJ1-5, with TRBD1 identical over 8 bases. This clonotype originated in a human patient who had a liver transplant. Part of the T cells may come from the graft donor. The CDR3 protein is CASSEDRGYSNQPQHF. CDR3 bases: TGTGCCAGCAGTGAAGACAGGGGATATAGCAATCAGCCCCAGCATTTT.